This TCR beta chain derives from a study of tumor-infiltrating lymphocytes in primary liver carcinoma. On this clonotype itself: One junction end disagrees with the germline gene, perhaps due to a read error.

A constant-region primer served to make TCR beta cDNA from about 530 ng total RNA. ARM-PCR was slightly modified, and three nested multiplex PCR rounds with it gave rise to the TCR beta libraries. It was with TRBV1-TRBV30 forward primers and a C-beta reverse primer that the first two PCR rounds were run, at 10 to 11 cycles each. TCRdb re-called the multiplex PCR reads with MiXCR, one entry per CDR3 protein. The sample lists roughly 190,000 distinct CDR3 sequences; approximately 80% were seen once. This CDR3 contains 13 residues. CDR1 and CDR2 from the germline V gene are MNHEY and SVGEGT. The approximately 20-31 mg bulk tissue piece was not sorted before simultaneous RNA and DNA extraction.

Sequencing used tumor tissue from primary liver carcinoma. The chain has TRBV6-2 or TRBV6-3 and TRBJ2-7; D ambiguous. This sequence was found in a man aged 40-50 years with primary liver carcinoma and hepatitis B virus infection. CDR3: CASSPYWVYEHYF. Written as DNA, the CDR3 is TGTGCCAGCAGCCCCTACTGGGTCTACGAGCATTACTTC.